This T cell receptor beta chain was documented in a study of molecular identifiers for immune sequencing clone quantification. Study context: Four of five splits of RNA from around 18,000 or 91,000 naive CD8 cells were sequenced in replicates.

This clonotype was observed a few times. One entry per CDR3 protein results from TCRdb running MiXCR on the PCR reads. The sample lists roughly 100,000 distinct CDR3 sequences; 35% were seen once. The CDR3 runs 13 residues. Between the trimmed V and J ends, which lost 1 base and 2 bases, there was a span of 6 bases. The germline V gene encodes CDR1 LGHDT and CDR2 YNNKEL (reference sequence). The TCR comes from a human donor in good health. Some libraries in this study had Jurkat cell RNA spiked in. The rearrangement links TRBV3-1 to TRBJ2-7; D unresolved. Sequenced sample: naive CD8+ T cells from blood, with Jurkat cell RNA spiked in. The subset: FACS-sorted CD8+CD4-CCR7+CD45RA+ naive T cells. CDR3 residues: CASSQASTYEQYF. The CDR3 nucleotides are TGTGCCAGCAGCCAAGCTAGTACCTACGAGCAGTACTTC.